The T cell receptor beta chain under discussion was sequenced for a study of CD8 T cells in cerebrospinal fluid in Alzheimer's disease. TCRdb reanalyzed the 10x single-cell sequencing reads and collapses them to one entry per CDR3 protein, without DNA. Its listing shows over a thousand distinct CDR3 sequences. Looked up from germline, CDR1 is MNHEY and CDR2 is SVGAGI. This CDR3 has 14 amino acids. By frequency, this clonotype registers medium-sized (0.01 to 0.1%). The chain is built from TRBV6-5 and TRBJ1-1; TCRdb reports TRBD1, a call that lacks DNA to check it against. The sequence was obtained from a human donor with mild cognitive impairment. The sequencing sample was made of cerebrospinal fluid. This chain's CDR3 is CASSYPGAGTEAFF.